This TCR beta chain comes out of a study of blood T cells in healthy people across ages. The second PCR ran about 6 to 11 cycles with a sample-barcoded 5' primer and J-beta primers. A single record per CDR3 protein comes from TCRdb applying MiXCR to the 5' RACE reads. The sample holds a few hundred thousand distinct CDR3 sequences, about half seen once. There were healthy Caucasian individuals from Russia, aged roughly 6 to 100, serving as donors. The CDR3 is 22 amino acids. Overall study results and limits: Aged donors had fewer naive CD4+ cells and lower diversity than long-lived donors. With naive T cell percentage, TCR beta diversity showed a strong correlation. Diversity of TCR beta per million T cells declined in a roughly linear way with age.

Comment on this clonotype: What it binds is not known.

The V gene is TRBV21-1, the J gene TRBJ2-4; the tabulated D call, TRBD1, remains unverified against the DNA. TRBV21-1 is termed a pseudogene. The sequencing sample was made of blood. The sequence was collected from a man in his sixties in good health. The CDR3 loop reads CASSKDLGQGENRISTAYEQYF. The CDR3 bases are TGTGCCAGCAGCAAAGATTTGGGACAGGGCGAAAACCGGATTAGTACAGCCTATGAGCAGTACTTC.